This TCR beta chain originates from a study of cytomegalovirus exposure and HLA in healthy donors. Overall study results and limits: Most TCR sequences were rare, but some public TCRs occurred in many donors. A cluster of highly shared sequence variants was likely a sequencing artifact.

As to this clone: Its antigen is undetermined.

V shed 8 bases and J 0 bases; nucleotides not matched to a gene: 14. The CDR3 runs to 18 residues. CDR1 SNHLY and CDR2 FYNNEI come from the germline V gene. 60 Vbeta and 13 Jbeta primers were used in PCR. Some clones are missing from TCRdb's copy, which holds only in-frame ones; the method was immunoSEQ multiplex PCR. This table holds over 95,000 clones, 77% found once. The specimen sequenced was PBMCs. The receptor's source is a middle-aged man in good health and CMV-seropositive. The chain recombines TRBV2 with TRBJ2-3, with 10 positions matching TRBD2. The CDR3 region is CASGGTSDYNTSTDTQYF. The CDR3 DNA is TGTGCCAGCGGCGGGACTAGCGACTACAACACTAGCACAGATACGCAGTATTTT.